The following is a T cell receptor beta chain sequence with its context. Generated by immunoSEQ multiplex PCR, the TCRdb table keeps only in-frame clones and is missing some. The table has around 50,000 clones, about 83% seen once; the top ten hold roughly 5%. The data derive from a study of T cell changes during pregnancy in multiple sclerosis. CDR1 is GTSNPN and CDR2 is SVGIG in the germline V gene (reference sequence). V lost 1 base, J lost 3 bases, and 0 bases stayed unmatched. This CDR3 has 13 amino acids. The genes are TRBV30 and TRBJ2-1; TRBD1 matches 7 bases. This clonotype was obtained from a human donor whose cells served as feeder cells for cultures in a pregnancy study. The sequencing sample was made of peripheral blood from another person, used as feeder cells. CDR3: CAWSGDSYNEQFF. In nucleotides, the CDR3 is TGTGCCTGGAGTGGGGACAGCTACAATGAGCAGTTCTTC.